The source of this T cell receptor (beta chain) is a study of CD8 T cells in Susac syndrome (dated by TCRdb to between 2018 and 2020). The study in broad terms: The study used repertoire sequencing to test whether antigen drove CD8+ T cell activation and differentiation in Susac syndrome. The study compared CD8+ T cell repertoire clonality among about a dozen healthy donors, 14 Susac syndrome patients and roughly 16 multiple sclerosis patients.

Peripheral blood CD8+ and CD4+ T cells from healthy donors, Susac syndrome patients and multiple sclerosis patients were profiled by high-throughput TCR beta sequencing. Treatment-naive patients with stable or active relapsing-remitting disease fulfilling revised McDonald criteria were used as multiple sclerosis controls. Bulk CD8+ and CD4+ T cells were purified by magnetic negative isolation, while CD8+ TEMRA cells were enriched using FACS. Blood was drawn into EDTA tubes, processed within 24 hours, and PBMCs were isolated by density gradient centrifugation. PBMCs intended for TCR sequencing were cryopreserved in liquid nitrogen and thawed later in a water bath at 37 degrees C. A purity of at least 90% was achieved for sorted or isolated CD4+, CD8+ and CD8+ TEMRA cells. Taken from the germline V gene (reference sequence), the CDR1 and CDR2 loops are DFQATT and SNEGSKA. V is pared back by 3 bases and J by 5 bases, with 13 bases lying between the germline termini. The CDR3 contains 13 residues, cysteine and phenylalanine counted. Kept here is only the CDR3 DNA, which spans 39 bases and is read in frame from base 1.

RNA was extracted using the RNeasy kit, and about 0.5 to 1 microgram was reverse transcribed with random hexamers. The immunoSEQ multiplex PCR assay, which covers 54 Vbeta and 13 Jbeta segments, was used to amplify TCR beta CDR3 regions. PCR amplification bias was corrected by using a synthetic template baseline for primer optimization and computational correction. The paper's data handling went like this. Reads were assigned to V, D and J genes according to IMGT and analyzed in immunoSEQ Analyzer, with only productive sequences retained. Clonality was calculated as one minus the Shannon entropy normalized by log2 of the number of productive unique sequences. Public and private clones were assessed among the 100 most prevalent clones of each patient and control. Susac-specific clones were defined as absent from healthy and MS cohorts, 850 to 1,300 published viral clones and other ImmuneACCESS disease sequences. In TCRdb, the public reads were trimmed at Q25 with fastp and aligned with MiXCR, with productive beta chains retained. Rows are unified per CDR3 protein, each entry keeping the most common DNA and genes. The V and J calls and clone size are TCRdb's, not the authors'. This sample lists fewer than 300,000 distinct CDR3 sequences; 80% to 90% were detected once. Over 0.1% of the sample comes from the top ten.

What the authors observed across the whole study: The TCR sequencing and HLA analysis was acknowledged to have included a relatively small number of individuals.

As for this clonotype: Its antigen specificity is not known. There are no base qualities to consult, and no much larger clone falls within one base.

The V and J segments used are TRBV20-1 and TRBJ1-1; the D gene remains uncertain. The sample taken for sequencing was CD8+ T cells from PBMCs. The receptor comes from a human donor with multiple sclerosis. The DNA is TGCAGTGCTAGCCCCCGTTGGAGTACTGAAGCTTTCTTT. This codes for CSASPRWSTEAFF.